This T cell receptor beta chain was captured by sequencing in a study of CD8+ T cells in alopecia areata. Overall study context: Treatment of the treated patients consisted of oral tofacitinib, 5 to 10 mg twice daily.

V was cut by 6 bases and J by 3 bases, with 15 bases left in between. The V gene's germline CDR1 is MNHEY and CDR2 SVGAGI. CDR3 size: 15 residues. This sample's treatment: oral pan-JAK inhibitor, 5-10 mg twice daily. The investigators collected lesional scalp punch biopsies and peripheral blood from alopecia areata patients. Findings and caveats of the study: The study found TCR sharing across patients less clear than in mice, possibly for HLA reasons.

The table lists this clone with a few counts. Its antigen is currently unknown. RNA was isolated and reverse transcribed to cDNA, the sequencing template. TCRdb's table, derived via immunoSEQ multiplex PCR, lists solely in-frame clones and lacks some. The sample holds about 120,000 clones, around 56% seen once. V gene TRBV6-5 combines with J gene TRBJ2-1, with D perhaps matching TRBD1 (7 bases). Sequenced material: CD4+ T cells sorted from blood, taken at week 4, from a patient treated with tofacitinib. The sequence was obtained from a human donor with alopecia areata. The CDR3 nucleotides read TGTGCCAGCAGCCGCGGGGACAGAAACTACAATGAGCAGTTCTTC. Protein product: CASSRGDRNYNEQFF.